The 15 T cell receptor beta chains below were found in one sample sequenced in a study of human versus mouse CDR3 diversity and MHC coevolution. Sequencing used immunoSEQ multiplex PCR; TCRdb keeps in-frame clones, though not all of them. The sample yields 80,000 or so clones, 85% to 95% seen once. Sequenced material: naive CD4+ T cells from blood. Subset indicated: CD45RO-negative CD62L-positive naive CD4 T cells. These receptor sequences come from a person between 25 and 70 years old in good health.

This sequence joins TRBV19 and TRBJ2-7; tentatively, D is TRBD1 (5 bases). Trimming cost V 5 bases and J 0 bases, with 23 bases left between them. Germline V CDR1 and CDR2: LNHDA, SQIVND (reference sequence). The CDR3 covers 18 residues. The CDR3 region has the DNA TGTGCCAGTAGTCCCGAACGTAATGCAGGGCACACCTCCTACGAGCAGTACTTC. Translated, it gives CASSPERNAGHTSYEQYF.

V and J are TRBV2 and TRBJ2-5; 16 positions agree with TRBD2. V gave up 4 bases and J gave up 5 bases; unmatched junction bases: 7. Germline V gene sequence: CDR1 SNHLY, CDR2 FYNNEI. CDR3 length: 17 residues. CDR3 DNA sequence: TGTGCCAGCAGTGCCGGGACTAGCGGGGGGGCCAGGGAGACCCAGTACTTC. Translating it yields CASSAGTSGGARETQYF. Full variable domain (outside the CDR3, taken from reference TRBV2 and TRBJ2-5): EPEVTQTPSHQVTQMGQEVILRCVPISNHLYFYWYRQILGQKVEFLVSFYNNEISEKSEIFDDQFSVERPDGSNFTLKIRSTKLEDSAMYFCASSAGTSGGARETQYFGPGTRLLVL.

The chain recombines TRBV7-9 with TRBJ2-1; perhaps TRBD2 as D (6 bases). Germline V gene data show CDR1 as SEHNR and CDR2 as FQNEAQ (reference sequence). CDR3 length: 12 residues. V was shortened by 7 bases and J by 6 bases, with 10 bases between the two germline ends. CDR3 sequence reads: CASTPTSNEQFF. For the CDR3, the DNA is TGTGCCAGCACCCCGACTAGCAATGAGCAGTTCTTC.

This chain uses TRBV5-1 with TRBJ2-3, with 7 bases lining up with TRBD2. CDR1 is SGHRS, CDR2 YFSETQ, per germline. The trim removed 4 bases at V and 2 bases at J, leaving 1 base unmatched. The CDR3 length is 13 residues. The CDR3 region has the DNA TGCGCCAGCAGCCGGGACTACACAGATACGCAGTATTTT. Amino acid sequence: CASSRDYTDTQYF.

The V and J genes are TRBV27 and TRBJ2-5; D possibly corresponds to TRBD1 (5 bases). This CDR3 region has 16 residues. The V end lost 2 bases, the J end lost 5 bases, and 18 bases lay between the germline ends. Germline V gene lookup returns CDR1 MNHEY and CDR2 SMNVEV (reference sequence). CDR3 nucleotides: TGTGCCAGCAGTTTAGTATTTCCAGGGATTGGGGAGACCCAGTACTTC. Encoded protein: CASSLVFPGIGETQYF.

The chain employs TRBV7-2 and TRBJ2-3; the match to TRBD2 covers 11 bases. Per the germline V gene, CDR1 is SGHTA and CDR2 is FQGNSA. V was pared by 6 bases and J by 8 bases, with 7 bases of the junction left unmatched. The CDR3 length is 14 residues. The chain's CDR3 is CASSSSGGTGTQYF. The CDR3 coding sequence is TGTGCCAGCAGTTCTAGCGGGGGGACGGGTACGCAGTATTTT. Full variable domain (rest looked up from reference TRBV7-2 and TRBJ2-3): GAGVSQSPSNKVTEKGKDVELRCDPISGHTALYWYRQSLGQGLEFLIYFQGNSAPDKSGLPSDRFSAERTGGSVSTLTIQRTQQEDSAVYLCASSSSGGTGTQYFGPGTRLTVL.

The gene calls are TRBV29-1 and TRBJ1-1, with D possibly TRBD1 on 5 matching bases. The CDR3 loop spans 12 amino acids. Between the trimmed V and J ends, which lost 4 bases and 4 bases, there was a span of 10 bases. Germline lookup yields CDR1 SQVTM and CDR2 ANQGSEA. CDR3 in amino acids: CSVARASTEAFF. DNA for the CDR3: TGCAGCGTTGCCAGGGCATCCACTGAAGCTTTCTTT.

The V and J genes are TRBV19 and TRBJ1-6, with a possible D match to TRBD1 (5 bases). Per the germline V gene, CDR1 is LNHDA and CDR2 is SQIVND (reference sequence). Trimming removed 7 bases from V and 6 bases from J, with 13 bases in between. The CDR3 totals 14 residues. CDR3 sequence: CASTQTVGNSPLHF. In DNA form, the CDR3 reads TGTGCCAGTACCCAGACAGTGGGTAATTCACCCCTCCACTTT.

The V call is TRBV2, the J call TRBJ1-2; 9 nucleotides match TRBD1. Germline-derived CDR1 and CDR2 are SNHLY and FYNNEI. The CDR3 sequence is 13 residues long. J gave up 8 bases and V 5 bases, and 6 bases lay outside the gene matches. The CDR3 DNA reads TGTGCCAGCAGTTTCGGACAGGGGAGAGGCTACACCTTC. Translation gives CASSFGQGRGYTF. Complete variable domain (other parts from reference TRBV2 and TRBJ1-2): EPEVTQTPSHQVTQMGQEVILRCVPISNHLYFYWYRQILGQKVEFLVSFYNNEISEKSEIFDDQFSVERPDGSNFTLKIRSTKLEDSAMYFCASSFGQGRGYTFGSGTRLTVV.

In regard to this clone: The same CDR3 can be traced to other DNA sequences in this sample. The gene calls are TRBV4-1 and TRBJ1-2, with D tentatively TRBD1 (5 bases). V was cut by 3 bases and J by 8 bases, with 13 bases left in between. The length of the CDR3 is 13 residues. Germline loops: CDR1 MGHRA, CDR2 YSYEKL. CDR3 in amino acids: CASSHPGFYGYTF. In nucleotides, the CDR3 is TGCGCCAGCAGCCACCCAGGGTTCTACGGCTACACCTTC.

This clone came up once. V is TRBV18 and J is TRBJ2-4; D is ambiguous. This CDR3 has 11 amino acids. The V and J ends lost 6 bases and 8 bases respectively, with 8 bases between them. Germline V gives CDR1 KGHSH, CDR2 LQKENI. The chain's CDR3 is CASSKQDIQYF. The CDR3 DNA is TGTGCCAGCTCTAAGCAAGACATTCAGTACTTC. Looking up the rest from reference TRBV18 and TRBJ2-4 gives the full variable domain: NAGVMQNPRHLVRRRGQEARLRCSPMKGHSHVYWYRQLPEEGLKFMVYLQKENIIDESGMPKERFSAEFPKEGPSILRIQQVVRGDSAAYFCASSKQDIQYFGAGTRLSVL.

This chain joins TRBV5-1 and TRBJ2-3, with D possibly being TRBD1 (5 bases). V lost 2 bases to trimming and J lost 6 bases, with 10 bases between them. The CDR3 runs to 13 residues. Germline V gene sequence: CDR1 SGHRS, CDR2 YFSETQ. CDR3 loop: CASSLQPGDTQYF. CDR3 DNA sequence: TGCGCCAGCAGCTTACAGCCAGGGGATACGCAGTATTTT.

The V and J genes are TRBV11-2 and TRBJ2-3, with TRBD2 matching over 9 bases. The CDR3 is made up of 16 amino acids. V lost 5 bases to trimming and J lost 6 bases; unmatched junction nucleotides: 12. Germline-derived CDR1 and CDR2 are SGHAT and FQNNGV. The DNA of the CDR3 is TGTGCCAGCAGCCTTTGGGGCGGGAGGGCCGGGGATACGCAGTATTTT. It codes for CASSLWGGRAGDTQYF.

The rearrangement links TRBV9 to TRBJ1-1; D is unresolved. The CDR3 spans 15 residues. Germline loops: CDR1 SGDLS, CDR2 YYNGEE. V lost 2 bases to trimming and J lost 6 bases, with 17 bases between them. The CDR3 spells CASSVGDGLLAEAFF. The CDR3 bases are TGTGCCAGCAGCGTGGGTGACGGGTTGTTGGCTGAAGCTTTCTTT.

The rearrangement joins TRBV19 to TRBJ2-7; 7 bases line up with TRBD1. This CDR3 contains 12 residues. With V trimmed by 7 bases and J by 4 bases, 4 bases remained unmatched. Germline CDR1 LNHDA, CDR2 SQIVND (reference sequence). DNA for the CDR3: TGTGCCAGTAACGGCAGGGGGTACGAGCAGTACTTC. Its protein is CASNGRGYEQYF.